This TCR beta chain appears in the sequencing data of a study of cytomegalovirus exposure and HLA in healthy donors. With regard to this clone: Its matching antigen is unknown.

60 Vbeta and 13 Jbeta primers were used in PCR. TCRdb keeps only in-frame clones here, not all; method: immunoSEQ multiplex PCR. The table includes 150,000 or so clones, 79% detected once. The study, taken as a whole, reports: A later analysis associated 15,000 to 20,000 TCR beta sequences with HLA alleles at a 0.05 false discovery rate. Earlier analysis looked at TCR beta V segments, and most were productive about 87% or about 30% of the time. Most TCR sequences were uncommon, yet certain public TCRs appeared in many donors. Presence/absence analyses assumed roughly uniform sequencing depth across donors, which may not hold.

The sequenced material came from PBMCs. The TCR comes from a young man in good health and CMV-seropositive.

DNA of the CDR3: TGTGCCTGGAGTGTGGGGCAGTACGAGCAGTACTTC. Translation gives CAWSVGQYEQYF. The chain employs TRBV30 and TRBJ2-7; D may be TRBD1 (5 bases). Germline V gene data show CDR1 as GTSNPN and CDR2 as SVGIG (reference sequence). V lost 0 bases and J 4 bases, leaving 7 bases between the germline ends. CDR3 length: 12 amino acids.